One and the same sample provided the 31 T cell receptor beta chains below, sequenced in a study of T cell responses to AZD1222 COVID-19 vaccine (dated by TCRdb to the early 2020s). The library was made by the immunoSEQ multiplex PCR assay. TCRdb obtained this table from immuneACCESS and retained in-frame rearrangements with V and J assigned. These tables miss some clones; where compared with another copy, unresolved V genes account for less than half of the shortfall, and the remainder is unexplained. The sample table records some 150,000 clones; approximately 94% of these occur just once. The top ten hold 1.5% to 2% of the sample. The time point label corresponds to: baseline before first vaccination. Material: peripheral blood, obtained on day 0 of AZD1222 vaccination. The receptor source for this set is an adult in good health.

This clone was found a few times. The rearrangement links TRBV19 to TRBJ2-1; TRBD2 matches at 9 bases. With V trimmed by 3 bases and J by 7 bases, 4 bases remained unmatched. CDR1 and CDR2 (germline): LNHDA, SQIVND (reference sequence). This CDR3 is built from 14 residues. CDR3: CASSILSGRNEQFF. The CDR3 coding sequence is TGTGCCAGTAGTATTTTAAGCGGGAGGAATGAGCAGTTCTTC. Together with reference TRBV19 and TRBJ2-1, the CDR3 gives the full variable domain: DGGITQSPKYLFRKEGQNVTLSCEQNLNHDAMYWYRQDPGQGLRLIYYSQIVNDFQKGDIAEGYSVSREKKESFPLTVTSAQKNPTAFYLCASSILSGRNEQFFGPGTRLTVL.

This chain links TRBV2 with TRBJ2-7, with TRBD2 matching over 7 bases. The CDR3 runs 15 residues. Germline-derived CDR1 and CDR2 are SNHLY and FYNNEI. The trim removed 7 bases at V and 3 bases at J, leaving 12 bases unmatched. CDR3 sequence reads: CASKRLGGSIYEQYF. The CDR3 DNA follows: TGTGCCAGCAAGAGACTGGGCGGGAGCATCTACGAGCAGTACTTC.

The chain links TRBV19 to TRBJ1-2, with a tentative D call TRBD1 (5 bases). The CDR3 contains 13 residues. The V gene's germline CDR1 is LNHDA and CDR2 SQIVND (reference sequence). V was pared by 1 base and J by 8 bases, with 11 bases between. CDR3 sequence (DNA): TGTGCCAGTAGTATAGCCAGGGAGCGGGGCTACACCTTC. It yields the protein CASSIARERGYTF.

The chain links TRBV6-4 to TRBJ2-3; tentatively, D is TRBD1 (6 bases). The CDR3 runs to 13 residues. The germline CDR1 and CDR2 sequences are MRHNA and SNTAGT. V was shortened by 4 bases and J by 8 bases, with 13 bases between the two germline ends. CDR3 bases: TGTGCCAGCAGTGCAACAGGGAGCCCTACGCAGTATTTT. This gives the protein CASSATGSPTQYF.

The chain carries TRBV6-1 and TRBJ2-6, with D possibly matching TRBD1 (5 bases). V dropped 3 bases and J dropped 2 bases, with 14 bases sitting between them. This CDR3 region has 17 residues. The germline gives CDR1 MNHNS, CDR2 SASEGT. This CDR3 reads CASSDGAPRTGANVLTF. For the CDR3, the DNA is TGTGCCAGCAGTGATGGGGCACCCAGGACTGGGGCCAACGTCCTGACTTTC.

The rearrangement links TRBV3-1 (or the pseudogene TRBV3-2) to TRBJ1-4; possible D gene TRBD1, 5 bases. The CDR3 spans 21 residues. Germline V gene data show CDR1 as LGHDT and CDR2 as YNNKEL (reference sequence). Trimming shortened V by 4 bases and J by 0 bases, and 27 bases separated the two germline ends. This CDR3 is CASSLPPGRGGPSATNEKLFF. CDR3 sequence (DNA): TGTGCCAGCAGCCTACCACCGGGACGGGGGGGTCCTTCTGCAACTAATGAAAAACTGTTTTTT.

CDR3 coding DNA: TGTGCCAGCAGTGAAGCCCCATGGGGCCTCTATGGCTACACCTTC. Translating gives CASSEAPWGLYGYTF. This chain uses TRBV2 with TRBJ1-2; possibly TRBD1 for D (5 bases). Germline CDR1 SNHLY, CDR2 FYNNEI. V lost 0 bases, J lost 4 bases, and 12 bases lay in between. CDR3 length: 15 amino acids.

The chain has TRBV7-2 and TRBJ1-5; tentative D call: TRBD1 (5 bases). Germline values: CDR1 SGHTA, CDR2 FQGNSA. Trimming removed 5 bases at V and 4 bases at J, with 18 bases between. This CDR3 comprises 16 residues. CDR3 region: CASSPTQAKGNQPQHF. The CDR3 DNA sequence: TGTGCCAGCAGCCCAACACAGGCGAAGGGGAATCAGCCCCAGCATTTT.

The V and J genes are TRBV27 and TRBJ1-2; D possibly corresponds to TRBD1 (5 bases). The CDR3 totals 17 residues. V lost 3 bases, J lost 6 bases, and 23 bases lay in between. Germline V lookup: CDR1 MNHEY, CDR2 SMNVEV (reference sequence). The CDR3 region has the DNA TGTGCCAGCAGTTTGTATGGACTGGGAATTGCGGGGGATGGCTACACCTTC. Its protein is CASSLYGLGIAGDGYTF.

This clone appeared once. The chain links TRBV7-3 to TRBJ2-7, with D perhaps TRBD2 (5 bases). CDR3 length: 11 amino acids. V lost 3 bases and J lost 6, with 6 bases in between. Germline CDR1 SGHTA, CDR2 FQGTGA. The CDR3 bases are TGTGCCAGCAGCTTCGGAGGCGAGCAGTACTTC. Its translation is CASSFGGEQYF.

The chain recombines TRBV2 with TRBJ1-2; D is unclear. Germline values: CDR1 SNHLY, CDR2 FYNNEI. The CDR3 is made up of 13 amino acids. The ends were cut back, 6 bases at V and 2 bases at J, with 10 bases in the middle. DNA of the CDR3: TGTGCCAGCAGCCCGGACTCGAACTATGGCTACACCTTC. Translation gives CASSPDSNYGYTF. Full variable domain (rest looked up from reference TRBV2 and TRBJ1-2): EPEVTQTPSHQVTQMGQEVILRCVPISNHLYFYWYRQILGQKVEFLVSFYNNEISEKSEIFDDQFSVERPDGSNFTLKIRSTKLEDSAMYFCASSPDSNYGYTFGSGTRLTVV.

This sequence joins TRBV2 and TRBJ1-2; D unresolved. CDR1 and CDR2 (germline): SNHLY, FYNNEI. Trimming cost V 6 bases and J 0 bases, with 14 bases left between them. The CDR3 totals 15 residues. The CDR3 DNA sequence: TGTGCCAGCAGCGACACAAGGAAAGCTAACTATGGCTACACCTTC. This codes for CASSDTRKANYGYTF.

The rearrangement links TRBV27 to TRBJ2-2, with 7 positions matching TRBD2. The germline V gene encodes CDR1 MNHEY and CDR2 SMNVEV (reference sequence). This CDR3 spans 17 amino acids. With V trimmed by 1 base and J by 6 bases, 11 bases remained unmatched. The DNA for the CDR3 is TGTGCCAGCAGTTTATTCAGGGAGGGAACCCCCGCCGGGGAGCTGTTTTTT. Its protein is CASSLFREGTPAGELFF.

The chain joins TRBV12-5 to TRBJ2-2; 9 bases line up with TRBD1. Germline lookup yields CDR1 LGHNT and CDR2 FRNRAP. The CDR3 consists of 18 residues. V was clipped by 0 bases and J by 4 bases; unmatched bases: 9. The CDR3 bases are TGTGCTAGTGGTTTGGTAAGGGATGGACAGGGGTCCACCGGGGAGCTGTTTTTT. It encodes CASGLVRDGQGSTGELFF.

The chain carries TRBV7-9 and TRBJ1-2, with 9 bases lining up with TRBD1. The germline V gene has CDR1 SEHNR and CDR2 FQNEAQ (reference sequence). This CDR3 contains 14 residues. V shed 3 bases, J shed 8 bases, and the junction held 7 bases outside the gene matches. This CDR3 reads CASSFPWTGAGYTF. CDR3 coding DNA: TGTGCCAGCAGCTTCCCGTGGACAGGGGCCGGCTACACCTTC.

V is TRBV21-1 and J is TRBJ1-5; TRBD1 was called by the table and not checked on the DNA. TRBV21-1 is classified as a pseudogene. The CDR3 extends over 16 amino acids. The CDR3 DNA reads TGTGCCAGCAGCGACACCGAGGGACAGAACAATCAGCCCCAGCATTTT. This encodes CASSDTEGQNNQPQHF.

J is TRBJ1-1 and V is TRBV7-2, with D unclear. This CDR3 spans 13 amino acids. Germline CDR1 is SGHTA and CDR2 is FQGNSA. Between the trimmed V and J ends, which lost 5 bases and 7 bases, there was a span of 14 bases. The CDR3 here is CASSRSTENEAFF. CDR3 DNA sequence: TGTGCCAGCAGCCGAAGCACTGAAAATGAAGCTTTCTTT.

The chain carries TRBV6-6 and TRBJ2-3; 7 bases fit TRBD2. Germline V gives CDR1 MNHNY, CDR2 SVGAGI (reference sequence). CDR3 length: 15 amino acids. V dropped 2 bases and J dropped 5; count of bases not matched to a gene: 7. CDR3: CASSYPMGTKDTQYF. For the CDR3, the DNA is TGTGCCAGCAGTTACCCTATGGGGACTAAAGATACGCAGTATTTT.

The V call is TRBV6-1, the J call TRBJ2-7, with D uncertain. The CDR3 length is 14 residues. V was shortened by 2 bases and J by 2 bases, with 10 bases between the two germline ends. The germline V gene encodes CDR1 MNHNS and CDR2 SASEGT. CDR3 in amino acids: CASSERLTPYEQYF. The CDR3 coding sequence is TGTGCCAGCAGTGAAAGGCTAACACCCTACGAGCAGTACTTC.

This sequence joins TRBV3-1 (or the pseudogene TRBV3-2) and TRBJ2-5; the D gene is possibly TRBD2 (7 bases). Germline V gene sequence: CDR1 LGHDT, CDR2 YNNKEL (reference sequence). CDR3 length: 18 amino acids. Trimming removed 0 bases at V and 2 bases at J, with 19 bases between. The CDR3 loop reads CASSQDMVRRGRQETQYF. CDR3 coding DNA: TGTGCCAGCAGCCAAGATATGGTGAGGCGGGGGCGGCAAGAGACCCAGTACTTC.

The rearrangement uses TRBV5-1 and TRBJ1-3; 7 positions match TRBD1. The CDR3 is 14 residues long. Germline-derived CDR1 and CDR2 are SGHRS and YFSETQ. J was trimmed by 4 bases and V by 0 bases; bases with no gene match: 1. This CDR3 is CASSLAGGGNTIYF. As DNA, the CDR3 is TGCGCCAGCAGCTTGGCAGGGGGAGGAAACACCATATATTTT.

The CDR3 here is CASSLSGKGAGELFF. The DNA for the CDR3 is TGTGCCAGCAGTCTTAGCGGAAAAGGGGCCGGGGAGCTGTTTTTT. The chain couples TRBV5-4 to TRBJ2-2; a weak D match, TRBD2 (6 bases). CDR1 and CDR2 (germline): SGHNT, YYREEE (reference sequence). This CDR3 has 15 amino acids. The V end lost 5 bases, the J end lost 6 bases, and 17 bases lay between the germline ends.

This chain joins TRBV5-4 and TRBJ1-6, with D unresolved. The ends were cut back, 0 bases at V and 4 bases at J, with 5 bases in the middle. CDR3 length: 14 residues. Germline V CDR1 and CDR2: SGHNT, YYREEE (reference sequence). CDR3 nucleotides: TGTGCCAGCAGCTTGGAAGGATATAATTCACCCCTCCACTTT. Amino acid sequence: CASSLEGYNSPLHF.

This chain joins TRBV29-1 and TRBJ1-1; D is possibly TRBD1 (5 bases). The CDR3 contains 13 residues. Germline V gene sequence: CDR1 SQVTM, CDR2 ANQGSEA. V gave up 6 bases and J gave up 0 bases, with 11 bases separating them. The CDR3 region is CSVAGYMNTEAFF. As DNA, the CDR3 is TGCAGCGTCGCAGGGTACATGAACACTGAAGCTTTCTTT.

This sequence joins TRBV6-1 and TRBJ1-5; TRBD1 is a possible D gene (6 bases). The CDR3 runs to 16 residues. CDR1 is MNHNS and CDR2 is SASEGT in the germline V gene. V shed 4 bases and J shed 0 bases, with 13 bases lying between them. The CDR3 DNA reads TGTGCCAGCAGTGCCCAGGGGTCTTCTAGCAATCAGCCCCAGCATTTT. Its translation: CASSAQGSSSNQPQHF.

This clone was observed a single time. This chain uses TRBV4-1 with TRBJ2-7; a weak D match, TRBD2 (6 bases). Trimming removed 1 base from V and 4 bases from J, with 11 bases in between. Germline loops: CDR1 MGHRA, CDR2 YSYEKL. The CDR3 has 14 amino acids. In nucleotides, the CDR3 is TGCGCCAGCAGCCAAGTTGGGGGGAGTTACGAGCAGTACTTC. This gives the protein CASSQVGGSYEQYF.

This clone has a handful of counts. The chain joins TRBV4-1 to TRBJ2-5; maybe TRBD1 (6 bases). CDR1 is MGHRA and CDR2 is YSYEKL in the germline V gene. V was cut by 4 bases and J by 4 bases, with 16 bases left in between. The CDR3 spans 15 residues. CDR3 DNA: TGCGCCAGCAGCCCGGGAAGCAGGGGCGGAGAGACCCAGTACTTC. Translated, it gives CASSPGSRGGETQYF.

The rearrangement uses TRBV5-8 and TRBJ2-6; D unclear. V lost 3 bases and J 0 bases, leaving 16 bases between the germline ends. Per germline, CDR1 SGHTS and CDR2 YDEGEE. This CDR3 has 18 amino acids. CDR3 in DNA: TGTGCCAGCAGCTCCGGACGCCCGCGGTTCTCTGGGGCCAACGTCCTGACTTTC. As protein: CASSSGRPRFSGANVLTF.

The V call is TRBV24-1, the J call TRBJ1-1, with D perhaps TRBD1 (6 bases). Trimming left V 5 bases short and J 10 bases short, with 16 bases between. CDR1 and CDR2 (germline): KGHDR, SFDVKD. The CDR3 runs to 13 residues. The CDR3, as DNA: TGTGCCACCAGTGCCTCAGGAGGGGGTAGAGCTTTCTTT. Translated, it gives CATSASGGGRAFF.

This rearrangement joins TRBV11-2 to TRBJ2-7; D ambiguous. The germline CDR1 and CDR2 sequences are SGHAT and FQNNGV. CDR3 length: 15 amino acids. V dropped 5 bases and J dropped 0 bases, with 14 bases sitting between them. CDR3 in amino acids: CASSASGVRSYEQYF. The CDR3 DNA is TGTGCCAGCAGCGCCTCTGGAGTCCGCTCCTACGAGCAGTACTTC.

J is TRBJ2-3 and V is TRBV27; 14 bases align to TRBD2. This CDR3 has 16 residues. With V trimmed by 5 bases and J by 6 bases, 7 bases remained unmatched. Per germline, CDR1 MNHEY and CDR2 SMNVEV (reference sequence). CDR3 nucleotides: TGTGCCAGCAGTACAAGACTAGCGGGAGGGGGGGATACGCAGTATTTT. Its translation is CASSTRLAGGGDTQYF.